This T cell receptor delta chain was found in a study of DNA immune sequencing with unique molecular identifiers (dated by TCRdb to about 2020). As for the study more broadly: Using immunomagnetic cell separation, gammadelta T cells were enriched from buffy coats, and the genomic DNA of these cells was sequenced. In the comparison of enriched versus non-enriched samples, 95 to 100 ng of enriched gammadelta T-cell DNA and 1 ug of non-enriched PBMC DNA were sequenced. Validation of the sequencing method was done both on synthetic reference molecules and on blood samples taken from healthy individuals. Healthy individuals were used as donors, and sorted peripheral blood gammadelta T cells were profiled from approximately 9 of these donors. The study developed and validated an ultrasensitive DNA-based TRD repertoire sequencing method using PCR-introduced unique molecular identifiers. Fluorescence-activated cell sorting was used to enrich gammadelta T cells from the PBMC of around ten healthy individuals. Broader findings and caveats from the paper: The primer-based approach cannot detect novel TRD sequences that are not targeted by the primers. TRD repertoire diversity varied between healthy donors, with several donors highly oligoclonal where top 5 clonotypes exceeded half of productive molecules. Among clonotypes from healthy donors, the most common TRD rearrangement was TRDV2 paired with TRDJ1.

This clone was counted only a few times. Its recognized antigen is unknown. TCRdb attributes to this sequence the protein of a much larger clone, which differs from the DNA translation at residue 9; a read error is likely, and the protein displayed is translated from the DNA. Receptors were amplified or captured by multiplex PCR. Genomic DNA was amplified with a 32-plex assay using primers for all 8 TRDV and 4 TRDJ genes covering the CDR3. During roughly 3 cycles of barcoding PCR, a 12-nucleotide UMI was attached, and a second PCR using Illumina adapter primers followed. AMPure XP beads were used to purify the libraries, whose quality was checked on a Fragment Analyzer using the HS NGS Fragment kit. An Illumina MiniSeq mid-output kit with approximately 21% PhiX and 150 cycles of paired-end reads was used for sequencing. The published analysis was carried out like this. MIGEC version 1.2.9 was used to process the reads, grouping the reads by UMI and building error-corrected consensus sequences. For post-processing, modified scripts from VDJtools version 1.2.1 were used together with the tcR R package. TCRdb processed the public reads again with the CATT caller, after which rows with matching DNA were combined. TCRdb's processing, not the authors', yielded these V and J calls. The sample table shows 1,500 to 2,000 delta-chain clones, and approximately 13% are seen once. The ten most abundant clones make up 50% to 70% of the sample.

The CDR3 has 20 amino acids, counting the end cysteine and phenylalanine. Only the CDR3 portion is preserved as DNA: 60 bases, with reading frame beginning at the first base. The germline V gene specifies GEAIGNYY as CDR1 and EKD as CDR2. V and J are trimmed by 2 bases and 0 bases, and the gene matches miss 12 bases of the junction. The chain is made from TRDV2 and TRDJ3, with 7 bases aligning to TRDD3. This TCR derives from a human donor in good health. Sequencing was carried out using gamma-delta T cells enriched from blood buffy coat, or unenriched PBMCs (not recorded which). Read as DNA, the sequence is TGTGCCTGTGACAAAGTACTGGGGTATACGCGCTCCTGGGACACCCGACAGATGTTTTTC. Its amino acids are CACDKVLGYTRSWDTRQMFF.